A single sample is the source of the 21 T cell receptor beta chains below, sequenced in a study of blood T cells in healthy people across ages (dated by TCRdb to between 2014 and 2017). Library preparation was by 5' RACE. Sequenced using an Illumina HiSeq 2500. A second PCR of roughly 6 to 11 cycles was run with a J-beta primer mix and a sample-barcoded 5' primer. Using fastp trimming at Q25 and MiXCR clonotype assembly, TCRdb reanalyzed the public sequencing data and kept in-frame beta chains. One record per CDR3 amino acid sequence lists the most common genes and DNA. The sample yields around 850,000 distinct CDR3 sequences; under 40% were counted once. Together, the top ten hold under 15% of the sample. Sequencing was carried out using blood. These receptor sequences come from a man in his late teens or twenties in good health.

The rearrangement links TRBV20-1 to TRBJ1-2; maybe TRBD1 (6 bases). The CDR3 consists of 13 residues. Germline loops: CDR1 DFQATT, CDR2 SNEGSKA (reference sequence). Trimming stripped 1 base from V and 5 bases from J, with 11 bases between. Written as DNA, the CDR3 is TGCAGTGCTAGAGTGGGGGCGGTGTATGGCTACACCTTC. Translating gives CSARVGAVYGYTF.

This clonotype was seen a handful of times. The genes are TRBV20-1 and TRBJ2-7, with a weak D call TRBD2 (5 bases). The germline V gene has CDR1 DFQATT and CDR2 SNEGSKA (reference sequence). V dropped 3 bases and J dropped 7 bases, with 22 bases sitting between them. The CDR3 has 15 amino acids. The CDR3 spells CSASSSAGYYNEQYF. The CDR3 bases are TGCAGTGCTAGTTCTAGTGCGGGTTACTACAATGAGCAGTACTTC.

The CDR3 loop reads CASSFSRTAEAFF. The CDR3, as DNA: TGTGCCAGCAGTTTCAGCCGAACCGCTGAAGCTTTCTTT. This sequence joins TRBV5-4 and TRBJ1-1; unclear D gene. The V and J ends lost 5 bases and 6 bases respectively, with 14 bases between them. The CDR3 has 13 amino acids. Looked up from germline, CDR1 is SGHNT and CDR2 is YYREEE (reference sequence). Drawing the rest from reference TRBV5-4 and TRBJ1-1, the complete variable domain is ETGVTQSPTHLIKTRGQQVTLRCSSQSGHNTVSWYQQALGQGPQFIFQYYREEENGRGNFPPRFSGLQFPNYSSELNVNALELDDSALYLCASSFSRTAEAFFGQGTRLTVV.

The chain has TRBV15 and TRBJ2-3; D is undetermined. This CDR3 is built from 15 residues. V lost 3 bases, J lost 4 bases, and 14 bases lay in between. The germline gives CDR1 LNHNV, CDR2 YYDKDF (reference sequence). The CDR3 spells CATSRAQVRPDTQYF. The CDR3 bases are TGTGCCACCAGCAGGGCGCAGGTCCGCCCAGATACGCAGTATTTT.

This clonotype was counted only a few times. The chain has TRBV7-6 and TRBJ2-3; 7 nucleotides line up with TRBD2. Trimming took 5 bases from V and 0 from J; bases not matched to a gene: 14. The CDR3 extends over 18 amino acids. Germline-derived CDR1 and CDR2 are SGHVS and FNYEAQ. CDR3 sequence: CASSISGPLGTSTDTQYF. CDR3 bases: TGTGCCAGCAGCATTAGCGGGCCATTAGGTACTAGCACAGATACGCAGTATTTT. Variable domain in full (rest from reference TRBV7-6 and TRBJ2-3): GAGVSQSPRYKVTKRGQDVALRCDPISGHVSLYWYRQALGQGPEFLTYFNYEAQQDKSGLPNDRFSAERPEGSISTLTIQRTEQRDSAMYRCASSISGPLGTSTDTQYFGPGTRLTVL.

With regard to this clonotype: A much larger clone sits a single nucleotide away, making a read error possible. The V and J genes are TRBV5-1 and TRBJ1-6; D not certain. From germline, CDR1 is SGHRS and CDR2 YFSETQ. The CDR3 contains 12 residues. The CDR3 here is CAISPGNSPLHF. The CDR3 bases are TGCGCCATCAGCCCCGGTAATTCACCCCTCCACTTT.

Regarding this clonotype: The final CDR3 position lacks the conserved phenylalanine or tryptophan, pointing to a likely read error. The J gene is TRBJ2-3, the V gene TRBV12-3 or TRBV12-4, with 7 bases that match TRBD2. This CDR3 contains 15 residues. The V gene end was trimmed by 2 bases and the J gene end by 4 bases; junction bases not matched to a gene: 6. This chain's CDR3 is CASSLLAVTADTQYS. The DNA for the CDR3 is TGTGCCAGCAGTTTACTAGCGGTAACCGCAGATACGCAGTATTCT.

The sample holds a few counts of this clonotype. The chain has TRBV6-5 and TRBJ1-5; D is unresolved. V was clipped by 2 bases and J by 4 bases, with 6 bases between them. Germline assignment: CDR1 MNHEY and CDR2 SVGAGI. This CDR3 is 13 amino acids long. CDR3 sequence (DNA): TGTGCCAGCAGTTACGAGAGAAATCAGCCCCAGCATTTT. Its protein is CASSYERNQPQHF.

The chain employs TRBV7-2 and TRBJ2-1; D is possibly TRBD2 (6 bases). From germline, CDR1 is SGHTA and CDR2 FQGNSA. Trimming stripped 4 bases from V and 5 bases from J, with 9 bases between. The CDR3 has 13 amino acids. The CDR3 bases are TGTGCCAGCAGCTCACTAGCAGACAATGAGCAGTTCTTC. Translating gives CASSSLADNEQFF.

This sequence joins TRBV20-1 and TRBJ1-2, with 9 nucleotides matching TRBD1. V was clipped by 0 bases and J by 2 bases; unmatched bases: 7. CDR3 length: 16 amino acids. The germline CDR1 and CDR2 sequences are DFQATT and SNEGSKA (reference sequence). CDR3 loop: CSARDQGQGINYGYTF. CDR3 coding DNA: TGCAGTGCTAGAGATCAGGGACAGGGAATAAACTATGGCTACACCTTC.

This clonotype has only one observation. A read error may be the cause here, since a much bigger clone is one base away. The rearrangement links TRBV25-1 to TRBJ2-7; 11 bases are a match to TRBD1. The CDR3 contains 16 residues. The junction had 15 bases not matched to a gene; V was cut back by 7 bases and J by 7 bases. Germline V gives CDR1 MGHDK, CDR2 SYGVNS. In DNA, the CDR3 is TGTGCCAGCACCCGCCAGGGACAGGGGGTAACAAATGAGCAGTACTTC. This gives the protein CASTRQGQGVTNEQYF.

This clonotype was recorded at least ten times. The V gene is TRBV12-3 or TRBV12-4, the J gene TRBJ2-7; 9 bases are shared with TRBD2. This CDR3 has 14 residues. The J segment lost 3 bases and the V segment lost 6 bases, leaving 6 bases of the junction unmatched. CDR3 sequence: CASSPTSGNYEQYF. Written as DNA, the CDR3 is TGTGCCAGCAGCCCGACTAGCGGCAACTACGAGCAGTACTTC.

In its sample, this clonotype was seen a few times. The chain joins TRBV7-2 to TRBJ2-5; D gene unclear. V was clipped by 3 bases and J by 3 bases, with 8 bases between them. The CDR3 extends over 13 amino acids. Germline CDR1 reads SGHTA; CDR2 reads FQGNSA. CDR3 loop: CASSFTSKETQYF. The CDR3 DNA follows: TGTGCCAGCAGCTTTACCAGTAAAGAGACCCAGTACTTC.

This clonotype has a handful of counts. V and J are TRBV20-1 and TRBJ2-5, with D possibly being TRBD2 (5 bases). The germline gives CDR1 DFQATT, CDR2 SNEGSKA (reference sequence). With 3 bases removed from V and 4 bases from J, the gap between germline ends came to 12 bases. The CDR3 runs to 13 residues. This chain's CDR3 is CSARELAGETQYF. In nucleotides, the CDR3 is TGCAGTGCTAGGGAGCTAGCCGGAGAGACCCAGTACTTC.

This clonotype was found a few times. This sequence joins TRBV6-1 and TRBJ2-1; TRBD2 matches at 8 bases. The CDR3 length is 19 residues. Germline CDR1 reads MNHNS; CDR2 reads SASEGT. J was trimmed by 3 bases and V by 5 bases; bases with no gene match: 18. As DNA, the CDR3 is TGTGCCAGCAGTCAGACCCGGGGCGGGGGGAGACCTTTCTACAATGAGCAGTTCTTC. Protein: CASSQTRGGGRPFYNEQFF.

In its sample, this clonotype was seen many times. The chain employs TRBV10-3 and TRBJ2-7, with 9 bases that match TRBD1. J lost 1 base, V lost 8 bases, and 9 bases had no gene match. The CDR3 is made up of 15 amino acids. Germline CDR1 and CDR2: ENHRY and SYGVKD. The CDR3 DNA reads TGTGCCATCCGGGACAGGGTACGACCGTCCTACGAGCAGTACTTC. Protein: CAIRDRVRPSYEQYF.

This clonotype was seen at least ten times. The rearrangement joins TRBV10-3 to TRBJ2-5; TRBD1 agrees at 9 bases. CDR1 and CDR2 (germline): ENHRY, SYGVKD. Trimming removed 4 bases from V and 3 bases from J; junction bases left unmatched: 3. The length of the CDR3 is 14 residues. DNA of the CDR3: TGTGCCATCAGTGGGGACAGGGATAAAGAGACCCAGTACTTC. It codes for CAISGDRDKETQYF.

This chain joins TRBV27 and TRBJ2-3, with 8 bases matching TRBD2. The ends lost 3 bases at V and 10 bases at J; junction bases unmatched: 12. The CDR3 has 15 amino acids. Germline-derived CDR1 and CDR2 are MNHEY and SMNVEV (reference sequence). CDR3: CASSLATGGARAQYF. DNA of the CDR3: TGTGCCAGCAGTTTGGCCACCGGGGGGGCCAGAGCGCAGTATTTT.

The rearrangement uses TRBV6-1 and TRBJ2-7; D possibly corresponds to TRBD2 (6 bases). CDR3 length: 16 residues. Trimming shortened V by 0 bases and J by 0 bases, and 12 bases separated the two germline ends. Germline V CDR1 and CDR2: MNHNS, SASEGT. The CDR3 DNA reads TGTGCCAGCAGTGAAGCGTTTCGGGGGATCTCCTACGAGCAGTACTTC. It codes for CASSEAFRGISYEQYF.

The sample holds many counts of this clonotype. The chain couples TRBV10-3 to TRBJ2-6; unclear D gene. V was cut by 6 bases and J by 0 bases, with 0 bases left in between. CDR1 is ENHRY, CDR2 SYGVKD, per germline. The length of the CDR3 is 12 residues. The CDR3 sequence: CAISSGANVLTF. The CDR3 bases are TGTGCCATCAGCTCTGGGGCCAACGTCCTGACTTTC.

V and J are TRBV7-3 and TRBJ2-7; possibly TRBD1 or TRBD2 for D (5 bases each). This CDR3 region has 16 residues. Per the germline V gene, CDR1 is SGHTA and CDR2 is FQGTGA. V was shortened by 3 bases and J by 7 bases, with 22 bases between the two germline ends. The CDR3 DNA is TGTGCCAGCAGCTTCGGGACCCGGGGCCTACACAATGAGCAGTACTTC. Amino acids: CASSFGTRGLHNEQYF.